This record looks at one TCR beta chain sequence and its context. This entry belongs to a study of blood T cell repertoires in COVID-19. Per germline, CDR1 GTSNPN and CDR2 SVGIG (reference sequence). Trimming left V 0 bases short and J 2 bases short, with 5 bases between. There are 13 residues in the CDR3. Data came from immunoSEQ multiplex PCR; TCRdb stores just in-frame clones and leaves some out. The sample carries around 120,000 clones, 88% recorded once. The chain couples TRBV30 to TRBJ1-3, with D hard to call. Source material: peripheral blood. The clonotype originates from a human donor in a cohort sampled during active COVID-19. For the CDR3, the DNA is TGTGCCTGGAGTGTAAACACTGGAAACACCATATATTTT. Translation: CAWSVNTGNTIYF.